Presented here are 14 T cell receptor beta chains from one specimen sequenced in a study of blood T cell repertoires in COVID-19. Profiling relied on immunoSEQ multiplex PCR, and the TCRdb table lists in-frame clones only, not all of them. In the table there are fewer than 200,000 clones, 90% to 95% of which are singletons. Sequences were obtained from peripheral blood. These receptors came from a woman aged 45-65 years with acute or convalescent COVID-19.

This clone was detected a few times. This chain links TRBV3-1 (or the pseudogene TRBV3-2) with TRBJ1-1; 9 bases align to TRBD1. The length of the CDR3 is 16 residues. CDR1 is LGHDT and CDR2 is YNNKEL in the germline V gene (reference sequence). The J segment lost 3 bases and the V segment lost 6 bases, leaving 11 bases of the junction unmatched. The CDR3 spells CASRLQGAGGDTEAFF. CDR3 coding DNA: TGTGCCAGCAGATTACAGGGGGCCGGAGGGGACACTGAAGCTTTCTTT.

This chain uses TRBV6-1 with TRBJ2-6; D is possibly TRBD2 (5 bases). Trimming stripped 3 bases from V and 0 bases from J, with 15 bases between. From germline, CDR1 is MNHNS and CDR2 SASEGT. The CDR3 loop spans 18 amino acids. The CDR3 DNA is TGTGCCAGCAGTGATATCCGGGATTACCTCTCTGGGGCCAACGTCCTGACTTTC. This encodes CASSDIRDYLSGANVLTF.

V usage is TRBV14 and J usage is TRBJ1-1, with TRBD1 as a possible D gene (5 bases). V lost 6 bases, J lost 4 bases, and 12 bases lay in between. The length of the CDR3 is 13 residues. From germline, CDR1 is SGHDN and CDR2 FVKESK. In nucleotides, the CDR3 is TGTGCCAGCAGTTTAAACCAGGGCACTGAAGCTTTCTTT. It is translated as CASSLNQGTEAFF.

The rearrangement links TRBV10-3 to TRBJ1-4; 7 bases are a match to TRBD1. The CDR3 consists of 16 residues. V lost 2 bases and J lost 5; bases outside the gene matches: 8. Germline V CDR1 and CDR2: ENHRY, SYGVKD. CDR3 coding DNA: TGTGCCATCAGTGAGAGGGGGCTGCTACAGAATGAAAAACTGTTTTTT. Translation gives CAISERGLLQNEKLFF.

The chain couples TRBV30 to TRBJ1-3; D not certain. The germline V gene has CDR1 GTSNPN and CDR2 SVGIG (reference sequence). V was clipped by 0 bases and J by 0 bases, with 3 bases between them. The CDR3 length is 13 residues. The CDR3 here is CAWSVHSGNTIYF. The CDR3 DNA reads as TGTGCCTGGAGTGTACACTCTGGAAACACCATATATTTT.

This clone was recorded only once. The chain's CDR3 is CASSKQVNTEAFF. The CDR3 DNA reads as TGTGCCAGCAGCAAACAGGTAAACACTGAAGCTTTCTTT. This chain uses TRBV9 with TRBJ1-1; the D gene is possibly TRBD1 (5 bases). The V gene's germline CDR1 is SGDLS and CDR2 YYNGEE. The V and J ends lost 4 bases and 2 bases respectively, with 9 bases between them. CDR3 length equals 13 residues.

J is TRBJ1-1 and V is TRBV11-2, with 7 bases identical to TRBD1. V dropped 1 base and J dropped 1; count of bases not matched to a gene: 6. Germline V lookup: CDR1 SGHAT, CDR2 FQNNGV. The CDR3 consists of 16 residues. The CDR3 sequence: CASSLVDGQANTEAFF. The CDR3 DNA sequence: TGTGCCAGCAGCTTAGTCGACGGACAGGCGAACACTGAAGCTTTCTTT.

This chain joins TRBV5-4 and TRBJ2-4, with 9 bases lining up with TRBD1. V was clipped by 1 base and J by 7 bases; unmatched bases: 12. This CDR3 is 17 amino acids long. In germline, CDR1 is SGHNT, CDR2 YYREEE (reference sequence). The CDR3 nucleotides are TGTGCCAGCAGCTTGCGGAGCACCGGGACAGGGAACAACATTCAGTACTTC. Its translation is CASSLRSTGTGNNIQYF.

CDR3 residues: CASSITGSGNTIYF. The CDR3 bases are TGTGCCAGTAGTATTACCGGCTCTGGAAACACCATATATTTT. The rearrangement links TRBV19 to TRBJ1-3; no reliable D call. Germline V lookup: CDR1 LNHDA, CDR2 SQIVND (reference sequence). V lost 3 bases to trimming and J lost 0 bases, with 6 bases between them. CDR3 length: 14 amino acids.

The chain links TRBV7-9 to TRBJ1-1, with TRBD1 as a possible D gene (6 bases). V lost 6 bases and J 1 base, leaving 12 bases between the germline ends. This CDR3 has 14 residues. CDR1 and CDR2 from the germline V gene are SEHNR and FQNEAQ (reference sequence). CDR3 DNA sequence: TGTGCCAGCAGTCCTCAGGGGTGGAACACTGAAGCTTTCTTT. Protein: CASSPQGWNTEAFF.

The chain recombines TRBV5-4 with TRBJ1-2, with D possibly TRBD1 on 5 matching bases. CDR1 is SGHNT, CDR2 YYREEE, per germline (reference sequence). Trimming took off 1 base at V and 5 bases at J, with 12 bases between the two ends. The CDR3 spans 14 residues. Here the CDR3 DNA reads TGTGCCAGCAGCTTGCCGGGGGTTTCATATGGCTACACCTTC. Translating gives CASSLPGVSYGYTF. Looking up the rest from reference TRBV5-4 and TRBJ1-2 gives the full variable domain: ETGVTQSPTHLIKTRGQQVTLRCSSQSGHNTVSWYQQALGQGPQFIFQYYREEENGRGNFPPRFSGLQFPNYSSELNVNALELDDSALYLCASSLPGVSYGYTFGSGTRLTVV.

The chain has TRBV3-1 (or the pseudogene TRBV3-2) and TRBJ1-1; D uncertain. The CDR3 extends over 13 amino acids. V lost 1 base to trimming and J lost 0 bases, with 3 bases between them. CDR1 and CDR2 from the germline V gene are LGHDT and YNNKEL (reference sequence). The CDR3 DNA reads TGTGCCAGCAGCCAAGCTTTGAACACTGAAGCTTTCTTT. This codes for CASSQALNTEAFF.

Concerning this clone itself: The junction departs from the called germline gene at one end, perhaps through a read error. V and J are TRBV6-1 and TRBJ2-7; D gene uncertain. The CDR3 runs to 13 residues. Germline CDR1 reads MNHNS; CDR2 reads SASEGT. CDR3 sequence reads: CARSEHPFSEQYF. The CDR3 DNA reads TGTGCCAGAAGTGAACACCCATTTAGCGAGCAGTACTTC.

The chain combines TRBV5-4 with TRBJ1-2; D is undetermined. CDR1 and CDR2 (germline): SGHNT, YYREEE (reference sequence). V was clipped by 3 bases and J by 0 bases, with 9 bases between them. This CDR3 has 14 amino acids. CDR3 DNA sequence: TGTGCCAGCAGCTCGAAGAGAGCTAACTATGGCTACACCTTC. Protein sequence: CASSSKRANYGYTF. The full variable domain, completed using reference TRBV5-4 and TRBJ1-2, is ETGVTQSPTHLIKTRGQQVTLRCSSQSGHNTVSWYQQALGQGPQFIFQYYREEENGRGNFPPRFSGLQFPNYSSELNVNALELDDSALYLCASSSKRANYGYTFGSGTRLTVV.